One sample yielded the 11 T cell receptor beta chains listed below, sequenced in a study of cytomegalovirus exposure and HLA in healthy donors. Primers for the PCR totalled 60 Vbeta and 13 Jbeta. The table came from immunoSEQ multiplex PCR; TCRdb's copy has only in-frame clones and leaves some out. The repertoire holds over 250,000 clones, with around 65% as singletons. Material: PBMCs. The receptors stem from a female donor in good health and CMV-seronegative.

The V call is TRBV11-3, the J call TRBJ1-1; D may be TRBD1 (5 bases). V dropped 1 base and J dropped 1 base, with 16 bases sitting between them. The CDR3 is 17 amino acids. The V gene's germline CDR1 is SGHNT and CDR2 YENEEA. The CDR3 loop is CASSLGGVGSANTEAFF. In DNA, the CDR3 is TGTGCCAGCAGCTTAGGGGGCGTGGGGTCGGCGAACACTGAAGCTTTCTTT.

Here the CDR3 reads CASSLLGQANEKLFF. As DNA, the CDR3 is TGCGCCAGCAGCCTTCTTGGGCAGGCAAATGAAAAACTGTTTTTT. The rearrangement links TRBV5-1 to TRBJ1-4; D is undetermined. Trimming took off 4 bases at V and 5 bases at J, with 15 bases between the two ends. This CDR3 is 15 amino acids long. CDR1 SGHRS and CDR2 YFSETQ come from the germline V gene.

This chain uses TRBV6-5 with TRBJ2-3; TRBD1 might be the D (5 bases). V was trimmed by 11 bases and J by 0 bases, leaving 12 bases between them. Looked up from germline, CDR1 is MNHEY and CDR2 is SVGAGI. CDR3 size: 13 residues. CDR3 coding DNA: TGTGCCGCCTCAGGGCAGAGCACAGATACGCAGTATTTT. This sequence encodes CAASGQSTDTQYF.

The V and J genes are TRBV6-6 and TRBJ2-1, with no clear D. Per the germline V gene, CDR1 is MNHNY and CDR2 is SVGAGI (reference sequence). The CDR3 has 13 residues. V gave up 7 bases and J gave up 3 bases, with 10 bases separating them. The CDR3 is CASTHPGYNEQFF. CDR3 nucleotide sequence: TGTGCCAGCACCCACCCCGGCTACAATGAGCAGTTCTTC.

The chain carries TRBV28 and TRBJ2-3, with 13 bases identical to TRBD2. This CDR3 is 17 amino acids long. Germline CDR1 MDHEN, CDR2 SYDVKM. Trimming cost V 5 bases and J 2 bases; bases outside gene matches: 7. The CDR3 spells CASSQRLAGGPTDTQYF. Here the CDR3 DNA reads TGTGCCAGCAGTCAACGACTAGCGGGAGGACCCACAGATACGCAGTATTTT. Full variable domain (missing parts from reference TRBV28 and TRBJ2-3): DVKVTQSSRYLVKRTGEKVFLECVQDMDHENMFWYRQDPGLGLRLIYFSYDVKMKEKGDIPEGYSVSREKKERFSLILESASTNQTSMYLCASSQRLAGGPTDTQYFGPGTRLTVL.

CDR3 in amino acids: CASSESVNQPQHF. CDR3 nucleotide sequence: TGCGCCAGCAGTGAATCCGTGAATCAGCCCCAGCATTTT. V and J are TRBV10-2 and TRBJ1-5; D remains unclear. Looked up from germline, CDR1 is WSHSY and CDR2 is SAAADI. V lost 3 bases, J lost 4 bases, and 7 bases lay in between. The CDR3 is 13 residues long.

The rearrangement uses TRBV18 and TRBJ2-3, with D perhaps matching TRBD2 (6 bases). The CDR3 consists of 15 residues. Trimming stripped 5 bases from V and 1 base from J, with 13 bases between. Germline lookup yields CDR1 KGHSH and CDR2 LQKENI. For the CDR3, the DNA is TGTGCCAGCTCAGGCGGGGCAACGGGCACAGATACGCAGTATTTT. Translation gives CASSGGATGTDTQYF. Full variable domain (missing parts from reference TRBV18 and TRBJ2-3): NAGVMQNPRHLVRRRGQEARLRCSPMKGHSHVYWYRQLPEEGLKFMVYLQKENIIDESGMPKERFSAEFPKEGPSILRIQQVVRGDSAAYFCASSGGATGTDTQYFGPGTRLTVL.

This chain joins TRBV7-9 and TRBJ1-1, with D perhaps matching TRBD1 (6 bases). Between the trimmed V and J ends, which lost 5 bases and 7 bases, there was a span of 11 bases. This CDR3 is built from 12 residues. Germline V CDR1 and CDR2: SEHNR, FQNEAQ (reference sequence). Here the CDR3 reads CASSPQGGEAFF. Written as DNA, the CDR3 is TGTGCCAGCAGCCCCCAAGGGGGTGAAGCTTTCTTT.

Only one count was recorded for this clone. The gene calls are TRBV5-1 and TRBJ2-1; 10 nucleotides align to TRBD2. The germline gives CDR1 SGHRS, CDR2 YFSETQ. The CDR3 is 17 amino acids. With V trimmed by 4 bases and J by 1 base, 8 bases remained unmatched. This CDR3 is CASSAPIAGGSYNEQFF. Here the CDR3 DNA reads TGCGCCAGCAGCGCACCTATAGCGGGAGGTTCCTACAATGAGCAGTTCTTC.

The chain is built from TRBV5-1 and TRBJ2-7, with D possibly TRBD1 on 6 matching bases. CDR3 length: 14 residues. V was pared by 3 bases and J by 7 bases, with 17 bases between. Germline CDR1 SGHRS, CDR2 YFSETQ. CDR3 DNA: TGCGCCAGCAGCTGGGACATTGCGCTACGAGAGCAGTACTTC. Its protein is CASSWDIALREQYF.

The rearrangement uses TRBV5-1 and TRBJ1-1; 9 nucleotides agree with TRBD1. Germline loops: CDR1 SGHRS, CDR2 YFSETQ. CDR3 length: 14 residues. V lost 0 bases to trimming and J lost 4 bases; unmatched junction nucleotides: 1. The CDR3 region has the DNA TGCGCCAGCAGCTTGGGGACAGGGGCCACTGAAGCTTTCTTT. As protein: CASSLGTGATEAFF.